This record covers a single T cell receptor beta chain. These data are taken from a study of blood T cell repertoires in COVID-19. Turning to the study itself: COVID-19 samples, acute and convalescent, were from the United States, Italy and Spain. Nucleic acid was either cDNA or gDNA, and it came from T cells, B-cell-depleted T cells, or PBMCs.

V was trimmed by 2 bases and J by 4 bases, leaving 12 bases between them. This CDR3 has 15 amino acids. Looked up from germline, CDR1 is MDHEN and CDR2 is SYDVKM. Study processing details: Amplification of reference gene primers provided the estimated nucleated cell counts. Assay used: immunoSEQ multiplex PCR; TCRdb lists only in-frame clones, some missing. That table gives V, J and clone size, and the DNA gave D and trimming. The sample holds about 26,000 clones; 65% to 90% are singletons and the top ten take under 2%. The source is a man at least 80 years old with active or convalescent COVID-19. The chain couples TRBV28 to TRBJ1-5, with D tentatively TRBD1 (6 bases). Material for sequencing was peripheral blood. CDR3 sequence: CASSLASGTNQPQHF. The CDR3 DNA is TGTGCCAGCAGTTTAGCGTCAGGGACAAATCAGCCCCAGCATTTT.